The sample holds a few counts of the clone carrying this TCR beta chain. Its cognate antigen is unknown. Libraries of TCR beta came from quantitative 5'-RACE with molecular barcodes. TCRdb re-derived calls from the 5' RACE reads in MiXCR, one entry per CDR3 protein. This sample has around 480,000 distinct CDR3 sequences, with about a sixth found just once. This CDR3 has 14 residues. V was clipped by 7 bases and J by 8 bases, with 20 bases between them. The germline V gene encodes CDR1 SEHNR and CDR2 FQNEAQ (reference sequence). This record comes from a study of CD8 T cells in ankylosing spondylitis. Notes on the study in general: From matched ankylosing spondylitis synovial fluid, disease-linked clones were reportedly recovered at significantly enriched levels. Earlier literature documents some of the motif variants in reactive arthritis synovial fluid and blood. Characteristic, it appeared, of ankylosing spondylitis blood was a TCR beta motif of about eight highly homologous variants.

The source material was blood, either unsorted or a sorted T cell fraction (not recorded which). The chain has TRBV7-9 and TRBJ1-2; D is ambiguous. This TCR came from a male donor with ankylosing spondylitis. CDR3 nucleotide sequence: TGTGCCAGCACCCCACGGAGTCTCTTCGGGGGCTACACCTTC. Translating gives CASTPRSLFGGYTF.